The 21 T cell receptor beta chains reported below all come from one sample, sequenced in a study of T-cell reconstitution after alpha-beta-depleted transplantation in children. This sample's TCRbeta library carried unique molecular identifier barcodes. One entry per CDR3 protein results from TCRdb running MiXCR on the PCR reads. Among approximately 340,000 distinct CDR3 sequences, over 9% were seen once, and the ten largest hold less than 2.5%. The sample here was PBMCs from the stem cell graft donor, taken from the stem cell graft. The receptors were gathered from a human donor who donated a stem cell graft to a child with acute lymphoblastic leukemia.

This clonotype was counted between two and nine times. The genes are TRBV7-9 and TRBJ1-1; D is uncertain. Trimming cost V 1 base and J 3 bases, with 9 bases left between them. The length of the CDR3 is 14 residues. Germline values: CDR1 SEHNR, CDR2 FQNEAQ (reference sequence). The CDR3 region is CASSLEGRDTEAFF. CDR3 bases: TGTGCCAGCAGCTTAGAAGGGAGAGACACTGAAGCTTTCTTT.

This clonotype occurred a few times. The CDR3 bases are TGTGCCAGCAGTCACGGACTAGCGGAGGGGGGTTCCTACAATGAGCAGTTCTTC. This sequence encodes CASSHGLAEGGSYNEQFF. The rearrangement uses TRBV27 and TRBJ2-1; TRBD2 matches 10 bases. With V trimmed by 5 bases and J by 1 base, 11 bases remained unmatched. The CDR3 sequence is 18 residues long. CDR1 and CDR2 (germline): MNHEY, SMNVEV (reference sequence).

The V gene is TRBV5-1, the J gene TRBJ1-2, with no clear D. Looked up from germline, CDR1 is SGHRS and CDR2 is YFSETQ. The V end lost 5 bases, the J end lost 6 bases, and 14 bases lay between the germline ends. This CDR3 has 13 amino acids. CDR3 DNA: TGCGCCAGCAGAGATGACACGGTTGATGGCTACACCTTC. Protein product: CASRDDTVDGYTF.

This clonotype has a handful of counts. The rearrangement uses TRBV15 and TRBJ1-2; 8 bases align to TRBD1. This CDR3 has 15 amino acids. Trimming took 1 base from V and 4 from J; bases not matched to a gene: 5. Germline lookup yields CDR1 LNHNV and CDR2 YYDKDF (reference sequence). CDR3 amino acids: CATSRAGTGGYGYTF. Written as DNA, the CDR3 is TGTGCCACCAGCAGAGCCGGGACAGGAGGCTATGGCTACACCTTC.

This clonotype occurred a few times. A junction end diverges from the germline sequence, so it may reflect a read error. In DNA form, the CDR3 reads TGTGCTAGCAGCCTGGGACTAGCGCCCCAAGAGACCCAGTACTTC. This translates into CASSLGLAPQETQYF. V usage is TRBV7-7 and J usage is TRBJ2-5; TRBD2 aligns across 10 bases. Per the germline V gene, CDR1 is SSHAT and CDR2 is FNYEAQ (reference sequence). This CDR3 comprises 15 residues.

In this sample, this clonotype turned up a few times. V and J are TRBV7-2 and TRBJ1-2, with 8 bases fitting TRBD1. Germline assignment: CDR1 SGHTA and CDR2 FQGNSA. The J segment lost 12 bases and the V segment lost 1 base, leaving 7 bases of the junction unmatched. This CDR3 contains 13 residues. CDR3 sequence (DNA): TGTGCCAGCAGCTTAGAACGAGGACAGGGCAACACCTTC. Translating it yields CASSLERGQGNTF.

The chain has TRBV7-9 and TRBJ1-3; the D is unclear. Trimming shortened V by 1 base and J by 0 bases, and 10 bases separated the two germline ends. This CDR3 contains 16 residues. Looked up from germline, CDR1 is SEHNR and CDR2 is FQNEAQ (reference sequence). The CDR3 loop reads CASSLDSPRSGNTIYF. Written as DNA, the CDR3 is TGTGCCAGCAGCTTAGATTCCCCCCGCTCTGGAAACACCATATATTTT.

This clonotype was counted between two and nine times. The chain uses TRBV5-1 and TRBJ2-1, with 7 nucleotides matching TRBD2. The CDR3 totals 14 residues. V was pared by 2 bases and J by 5 bases, with 4 bases of the junction left unmatched. CDR1 is SGHRS, CDR2 YFSETQ, per germline. The CDR3 protein is CASSFGGGNNEQFF. CDR3 bases: TGCGCCAGCAGCTTTGGGGGAGGGAACAATGAGCAGTTCTTC.

The chain recombines TRBV7-9 with TRBJ2-7, with 7 bases aligning to TRBD1. Germline CDR1 and CDR2: SEHNR and FQNEAQ (reference sequence). The CDR3 covers 16 residues. V was pared by 5 bases and J by 1 base, with 11 bases of the junction left unmatched. In DNA form, the CDR3 reads TGTGCCAGCAGCATCGTGACAGGGCTTACATCCTACGAGCAGTACTTC. Its protein product is CASSIVTGLTSYEQYF.

The gene calls are TRBV9 and TRBJ2-7; unclear D gene. The CDR3 contains 14 residues. The V and J ends lost 3 bases and 0 bases respectively, with 10 bases between them. The germline gives CDR1 SGDLS, CDR2 YYNGEE. The DNA of the CDR3 is TGTGCCAGCAGCGGGACCGCGGTCTCCTACGAGCAGTACTTC. Its protein product is CASSGTAVSYEQYF.

This clonotype appeared many times. V gene TRBV6-5 combines with J gene TRBJ2-5; 9 nucleotides agree with TRBD2. The V and J ends lost 5 bases and 4 bases, in that order; junction bases with no gene match: 5. Germline V gene lookup returns CDR1 MNHEY and CDR2 SVGAGI. This CDR3 is 14 amino acids long. The CDR3 here is CASSHIAGAETQYF. The CDR3 DNA reads TGTGCCAGCAGTCACATAGCGGGAGCAGAGACCCAGTACTTC.

This clonotype came up many times. The gene calls are TRBV3-1 and TRBJ2-1; maybe TRBD2 (5 bases). V was pared by 10 bases and J by 0 bases, with 16 bases between. This CDR3 comprises 15 residues. CDR1 is LGHDT, CDR2 YNNKEL, per germline (reference sequence). The CDR3 sequence: CATSLGSDSYNEQFF. The CDR3 nucleotides are TGTGCCACCTCCCTAGGTAGCGACTCCTACAATGAGCAGTTCTTC.

This clonotype has a handful of counts. The rearrangement links TRBV20-1 to TRBJ2-6; 7 positions match TRBD1. In germline, CDR1 is DFQATT, CDR2 SNEGSKA (reference sequence). The CDR3 sequence is 17 residues long. J was trimmed by 0 bases and V by 6 bases; bases with no gene match: 11. CDR3 bases: TGCAGTGCCCCCCGGAGACAGGGCTACTCTGGGGCCAACGTCCTGACTTTC. Translated: CSAPRRQGYSGANVLTF.

The table lists this clonotype with a few counts. This chain uses TRBV9 with TRBJ2-2, with 8 bases that match TRBD2. The V and J ends lost 7 bases and 5 bases, in that order; junction bases with no gene match: 10. The germline V gene has CDR1 SGDLS and CDR2 YYNGEE. CDR3 length: 15 residues. The CDR3 nucleotides are TGTGCCAGCGCCCCTTTTAGCGGGATGACCGGGGAGCTGTTTTTT. Amino acid sequence: CASAPFSGMTGELFF.

This clonotype occurred many times. The chain has TRBV4-2 and TRBJ2-7; TRBD2 might be the D (5 bases). This CDR3 comprises 15 residues. From germline, CDR1 is LGHNA and CDR2 YNFKEQ. Between the trimmed V and J ends, which lost 1 base and 0 bases, there was a span of 10 bases. The CDR3 DNA follows: TGTGCCAGCAGCCAAGGCGAGGGTCCCTCCTACGAGCAGTACTTC. Amino acid sequence: CASSQGEGPSYEQYF.

The chain uses TRBV2 and TRBJ2-1; D is ambiguous. The CDR3 length is 13 residues. Trimming removed 4 bases from V and 1 base from J, with 5 bases in between. Looked up from germline, CDR1 is SNHLY and CDR2 is FYNNEI. CDR3 DNA sequence: TGTGCCAGCAGTGTCGAGTCCTACAATGAGCAGTTCTTC. Translated: CASSVESYNEQFF.

This clonotype was recorded a few times. The chain employs TRBV24-1 and TRBJ2-5; 10 bases fit TRBD2. The germline V gene encodes CDR1 KGHDR and CDR2 SFDVKD. The CDR3 has 15 amino acids. V lost 7 bases to trimming and J lost 5 bases; unmatched junction nucleotides: 9. The CDR3 loop is CATSKSGGVVETQYF. The CDR3 DNA follows: TGTGCCACCAGCAAAAGCGGGGGGGTGGTGGAGACCCAGTACTTC.

The CDR3 loop is CASSSGLAMYEQYF. The CDR3 nucleotides read TGTGCCAGCAGTTCCGGACTAGCGATGTACGAGCAGTACTTC. The chain links TRBV27 to TRBJ2-7, with 9 bases fitting TRBD2. Trimming cost V 4 bases and J 4 bases; bases outside gene matches: 5. The CDR3 has 14 residues. From germline, CDR1 is MNHEY and CDR2 SMNVEV (reference sequence).

At least ten counts were recorded for this clonotype. V usage is TRBV4-2 and J usage is TRBJ2-4; TRBD2 might be the D (7 bases). CDR1 is LGHNA, CDR2 YNFKEQ, per germline. The V end was cut by 4 bases, the J end by 0 bases, with 16 bases between. The CDR3 runs to 17 residues. CDR3 loop: CASSRPGEGLAKNIQYF. The CDR3 coding sequence is TGTGCCAGCAGCCGCCCAGGGGAGGGTTTAGCCAAAAACATTCAGTACTTC.

This clonotype has a handful of counts. This chain connects TRBV29-1 to TRBJ2-1; 9 nucleotides agree with TRBD1. The CDR3 sequence is 14 residues long. Germline V CDR1 and CDR2: SQVTM, ANQGSEA. Trimming cost V 6 bases and J 4 bases; bases outside gene matches: 7. The CDR3, as DNA: TGCAGCGTGGCAAGGGGGACAGGGTACAATGAGCAGTTCTTC. This translates into CSVARGTGYNEQFF.

The sample holds a few counts of this clonotype. V and J are TRBV6-7 and TRBJ2-1; perhaps TRBD2 as D (5 bases). TRBV6-7 is recorded as an ORF, its role being uncertain. The CDR3 runs to 14 residues. V shed 11 bases and J shed 0 bases, with 14 bases lying between them. The CDR3 DNA reads as TGTGCCTGTCACGGGGTCCCCTCCTACAATGAGCAGTTCTTC. Translation gives CACHGVPSYNEQFF.